The clone carrying this T cell receptor (beta chain) was detected only a few times. Its antigen is undetermined. The sample originates from a study of beta chain features in type 1 diabetes. Points from the study as a whole: VDJ junctions in type 1 diabetes patients carried more deletions and fewer insertions. No resolution was reached here on whether HLA type influences TCRB rearrangement. Comparison showed that naive, central memory and Treg TCRB repertoires appeared more similar among patients than among healthy donors.

Expressed TCRB transcripts were sequenced because the isolated RNA had all been reverse transcribed beforehand. The method was immunoSEQ multiplex PCR; TCRdb's version includes in-frame clones alone and lacks a portion of them. This sample yields about 110,000 clones, of which approximately 39% are seen a single time; more than 0.06% belongs to the top ten. Trimming took 4 bases from V and 1 from J; bases not matched to a gene: 9. The CDR3 is 16 amino acids. Germline V gene sequence: CDR1 KGHSH, CDR2 LQKENI. The receptor was isolated from a woman aged 18 to 35 in good health. Sample: stem cell memory CD4+ T cells from blood. The V call is TRBV18, the J call TRBJ1-1, with 7 bases identical to TRBD1. CDR3 in amino acids: CASSQGTEVRNTEAFF. The CDR3 nucleotides are TGTGCCAGCTCACAGGGGACAGAAGTAAGGAACACTGAAGCTTTCTTT. Variable domain in full (rest from reference TRBV18 and TRBJ1-1): NAGVMQNPRHLVRRRGQEARLRCSPMKGHSHVYWYRQLPEEGLKFMVYLQKENIIDESGMPKERFSAEFPKEGPSILRIQQVVRGDSAAYFCASSQGTEVRNTEAFFGQGTRLTVV.